This T cell receptor beta chain was sequenced during a study of T cell clonality in common variable immunodeficiency. Whole-study results and caveats: Compared with healthy controls, CVID subjects showed increased TCRbeta clonality, mostly in about a third. In common variable immunodeficiency, TCR beta chains reportedly carried fewer deletions and N-nucleotide insertions.

Generated by immunoSEQ multiplex PCR, the TCRdb table keeps only in-frame clones and is missing some. Altogether 30,000 to 40,000 clones were found in the sample, and no singletons occur. Replacement immunoglobulin had been given to every CVID subject for at least one year. No CVID subject was ill or on immunomodulatory drugs when sampled. For this clone: Its cognate antigen is unknown. The DNA ends 3 residues before the CDR3 does, and the rest of the CDR3 is filled in from the germline J gene.

Germline V gene lookup returns CDR1 SGHRS and CDR2 YFSETQ. The CDR3 is made up of 15 amino acids. V shed 0 bases and J shed 4 bases, with 11 bases lying between them. The V call is TRBV5-1, the J call TRBJ2-1; D is uncertain. The clonotype comes from a human donor with common variable immunodeficiency. The material sequenced was peripheral blood mononuclear cells. CDR3 sequence reads: CASSLEGTSYNEQFF. The CDR3 bases that were read are TGCGCCAGCAGCTTGGAGGGTACCAGTTACAATGAG.